This TCR beta chain is from a study of OX40 agonist ivuxolimab in advanced cancers. Study information: Cohort: around 79% men, mean age approximately 66, aged about 20 to 90. Study conclusions and caveats: By week 6 at 0.1 to 3.0 mg/kg, blood CD4+ and CD8+ T cells had expanded clonally. The study did not work out the antigen specificity of the expanded peripheral T cells.

This clone occurred a few times. Its antigen is unidentified. V lost 0 bases and J lost 1, with 9 bases in between. The CDR3 contains 15 residues. The germline CDR1 and CDR2 sequences are SGHNT and YENEEA. The cohort excluded patients with autoimmune disease history or systemic immunosuppression. Sequencing was performed with immunoSEQ multiplex PCR; in TCRdb, only in-frame clones are kept and a portion is missing. The sample carries fewer than 70,000 clones, approximately 89% recorded once. The V gene is TRBV11-3, the J gene TRBJ1-1; D call uncertain. The source was CD4+ or CD8+ T cells sorted from blood, collected in a trial of the OX40 agonist ivuxolimab. This receptor was taken from an adult with an advanced solid tumor such as melanoma, head and neck, liver or kidney cancer. CDR3 sequence reads: CASSLDNGRNTEAFF. For the CDR3, the DNA is TGTGCCAGCAGCTTAGATAACGGAAGGAACACTGAAGCTTTCTTT.